The 13 T cell receptor beta chains given below trace back to one sample, sequenced in a study of regulatory T cells in long-lasting Graves disease. Time point indicated: newly diagnosed GD, antithyroid drugs for less than 3 months. After RNA was extracted from PBMCs, the TCR library was made from it. Arm-PCR of CDR3 regions and iRepertoire HTBI primers were the basis on which TCR beta libraries were built. Each CDR3 protein is one row after TCRdb ran MiXCR on the multiplex PCR reads. Counted here are 400,000 to 500,000 distinct CDR3 sequences, approximately 16% occurring once; the ten biggest clones make up roughly a tenth. This sample also appeared in a second study, on T cells in Graves' hyperthyroidism and ophthalmopathy.

Source: peripheral blood mononuclear cells (PBMCs), taken at new diagnosis, from a patient treated with antithyroid drugs. The receptors here all came from a young woman with Graves disease.

A few counts support this clonotype. V is TRBV12-3 or TRBV12-4 and J is TRBJ2-1, with TRBD2 identical over 14 bases. With 3 bases clipped from V and 1 base from J, the junction kept 17 bases outside the gene matches. The CDR3 contains 22 residues. Here the CDR3 DNA reads TGTGCCAGCAGTTTTCCACCTGCCCCGGGACTAGCGGGAGTGGTGTCCTACAATGAGCAGTTCTTC. Its translation is CASSFPPAPGLAGVVSYNEQFF.

This rearrangement joins TRBV19 to TRBJ2-4, with unresolved D. CDR3 length equals 15 residues. The V gene lost 3 bases and the J gene lost 1 base, with 10 bases spanning the gap. Germline V gene lookup returns CDR1 LNHDA and CDR2 SQIVND (reference sequence). CDR3 nucleotides: TGTGCCAGTAGTATTAGCAGCACGGCCAAAAACATTCAGTACTTC. Protein product: CASSISSTAKNIQYF.

The table lists this clonotype with many counts. CDR3: CASSFSTGTYEQYF. CDR3 DNA sequence: TGTGCCAGCAGCTTCTCGACTGGCACCTACGAGCAGTACTTC. The chain combines TRBV28 with TRBJ2-7, with D hard to call. The germline V gene encodes CDR1 MDHEN and CDR2 SYDVKM. The CDR3 spans 14 residues. The ends were cut back, 6 bases at V and 2 bases at J, with 14 bases in the middle.

This clonotype was found many times. The chain links TRBV20-1 to TRBJ2-7; 11 bases fit TRBD2. The CDR3 runs 14 residues. Germline V CDR1 and CDR2: DFQATT, SNEGSKA (reference sequence). The trim removed 6 bases at V and 7 bases at J, leaving 11 bases unmatched. The CDR3 DNA reads TGCAGTGCGCTAGCGGGAGGACCTATGGGAGAGCAGTACTTC. Encoded protein: CSALAGGPMGEQYF.

In this sample, this clonotype turned up many times. The chain combines TRBV6-5 with TRBJ1-5; 7 positions match TRBD1. V was clipped by 0 bases and J by 3 bases; unmatched bases: 8. From germline, CDR1 is MNHEY and CDR2 SVGAGI. This CDR3 spans 17 amino acids. In DNA form, the CDR3 reads TGTGCCAGCAGTTACTCCATCTCAGGGGGAGCCAATCAGCCCCAGCATTTT. Translation: CASSYSISGGANQPQHF.

This clonotype appeared many times. The chain couples TRBV20-1 to TRBJ2-3; D possibly corresponds to TRBD2 (6 bases). CDR3 length: 15 amino acids. CDR1 is DFQATT and CDR2 is SNEGSKA in the germline V gene (reference sequence). The ends were cut back, 0 bases at V and 4 bases at J, with 14 bases in the middle. CDR3 protein: CSARDVGPGADTQYF. The CDR3 bases are TGCAGTGCTAGAGACGTTGGACCGGGGGCAGATACGCAGTATTTT.

The table lists this clonotype with many counts. The J gene is TRBJ2-1, the V gene TRBV27, with D perhaps matching TRBD2 (5 bases). The CDR3 totals 15 residues. Looked up from germline, CDR1 is MNHEY and CDR2 is SMNVEV (reference sequence). Deletions cut 2 bases from V and 4 bases from J, with 12 bases between. The CDR3 DNA sequence: TGTGCCAGCAGTTTACTACGGGGAGAGTACAATGAGCAGTTCTTC. Protein sequence: CASSLLRGEYNEQFF.

J is TRBJ2-7 and V is TRBV15, with TRBD2 matching over 13 bases. There are 15 residues in the CDR3. Germline lookup yields CDR1 LNHNV and CDR2 YYDKDF (reference sequence). Trimming removed 8 bases from V and 6 bases from J; junction bases left unmatched: 10. The CDR3 loop is CATLAGRLAGGEQYF. CDR3 coding DNA: TGTGCCACCCTAGCGGGGAGACTAGCGGGAGGCGAGCAGTACTTC.

This clonotype was seen ten or more times. V usage is TRBV6-1 and J usage is TRBJ1-6; weak D call: TRBD1 (6 bases). The CDR3 is 15 amino acids. V shed 6 bases and J shed 7 bases, with 16 bases lying between them. Germline V gene sequence: CDR1 MNHNS, CDR2 SASEGT. The chain's CDR3 is CASSPIQGFNSPLHF. The CDR3 DNA is TGTGCCAGCAGCCCAATACAGGGATTCAATTCACCCCTCCACTTT.

The sample holds many counts of this clonotype. The chain uses TRBV28 and TRBJ2-5; TRBD2 matches 10 bases. This CDR3 spans 13 amino acids. The germline V gene has CDR1 MDHEN and CDR2 SYDVKM. V gave up 10 bases and J gave up 2 bases; unmatched junction bases: 4. The CDR3 reads CATSLAGQETQYF. As DNA, the CDR3 is TGTGCCACGTCACTAGCGGGGCAAGAGACCCAGTACTTC.

The gene calls are TRBV12-3 or TRBV12-4 and TRBJ2-5; no definite D call. The CDR3 is made up of 13 amino acids. The V end lost 5 bases, the J end lost 3 bases, and 10 bases lay between the germline ends. CDR3 in amino acids: CASSAATKETQYF. The CDR3 nucleotides are TGTGCCAGCAGTGCCGCGACGAAAGAGACCCAGTACTTC.

This clonotype was recorded a few times. V and J are TRBV9 and TRBJ2-2, with TRBD1 matching over 9 bases. CDR1 is SGDLS and CDR2 is YYNGEE in the germline V gene. The CDR3 is 15 amino acids. V lost 9 bases and J lost 2; bases outside the gene matches: 8. The CDR3 loop reads CATSPGQGNTGELFF. The DNA for the CDR3 is TGTGCCACAAGTCCGGGACAGGGTAACACCGGGGAGCTGTTTTTT.

J is TRBJ1-2 and V is TRBV6-1, with 7 positions matching TRBD1. The CDR3 extends over 12 amino acids. The junction had 6 bases not matched to a gene; V was cut back by 8 bases and J by 6 bases. CDR1 and CDR2 (germline): MNHNS, SASEGT. The DNA of the CDR3 is TGTGCCAGCGAGGGGGCACGACATGGCTACACCTTC. This gives the protein CASEGARHGYTF.